The next 27 T cell receptor beta chains were all read from a single sample in a study of cytomegalovirus exposure and HLA in healthy donors. PCR was performed using 60 Vbeta and 13 Jbeta primers. Sequencing used immunoSEQ multiplex PCR; TCRdb keeps in-frame clones, though not all of them. This sample contains 140,000 to 150,000 clones. The sample taken for sequencing was PBMCs. The receptors come from a male donor in good health and CMV-seronegative.

The V gene is TRBV27, the J gene TRBJ1-4; TRBD1 might be the D (6 bases). Germline V gene data show CDR1 as MNHEY and CDR2 as SMNVEV (reference sequence). V was clipped by 7 bases and J by 5 bases, with 14 bases between them. There are 14 residues in the CDR3. CDR3 amino acids: CASTSTRGNEKLFF. CDR3 coding DNA: TGTGCCAGCACCTCGACAAGGGGGAATGAAAAACTGTTTTTT.

The chain joins TRBV6-5 to TRBJ1-2, with D possibly TRBD1 on 6 matching bases. Looked up from germline, CDR1 is MNHEY and CDR2 is SVGAGI. V lost 7 bases and J 8 bases, leaving 17 bases between the germline ends. This CDR3 contains 13 residues. This chain's CDR3 is CASTLREGVGYTF. The CDR3 DNA reads TGTGCCAGCACCCTTAGGGAGGGGGTCGGCTACACCTTC.

The chain joins TRBV5-8 to TRBJ2-7; 12 nucleotides agree with TRBD1. The CDR3 is made up of 15 amino acids. The V gene end was trimmed by 4 bases and the J gene end by 5 bases; junction bases not matched to a gene: 7. Germline V CDR1 and CDR2: SGHTS, YDEGEE. In DNA form, the CDR3 reads TGTGCCAGCAGCCCCCTGGGACAGGGGGCCAACGAGCAGTACTTC. Translation: CASSPLGQGANEQYF.

The V and J genes are TRBV27 and TRBJ1-4, with 8 bases identical to TRBD1. J was trimmed by 7 bases and V by 8 bases; bases with no gene match: 6. Germline loops: CDR1 MNHEY, CDR2 SMNVEV (reference sequence). CDR3 length equals 13 residues. The DNA of the CDR3 is TGTGCCAGCCAGGGGGCGAAGGGTGAAAAACTGTTTTTT. Amino acids: CASQGAKGEKLFF.

This rearrangement joins TRBV19 to TRBJ1-1; no clear D gene. Trimming removed 1 base from V and 5 bases from J, with 8 bases in between. The CDR3 extends over 13 amino acids. Germline V gives CDR1 LNHDA, CDR2 SQIVND (reference sequence). CDR3 in amino acids: CASSIVEGTEAFF. CDR3 in DNA: TGTGCCAGTAGTATAGTGGAGGGAACTGAAGCTTTCTTT.

This chain connects TRBV6-1 to TRBJ1-3; D might be TRBD1 (5 bases). Germline CDR1 is MNHNS and CDR2 is SASEGT. The CDR3 has 14 residues. V was trimmed by 7 bases and J by 4 bases, leaving 14 bases between them. CDR3 DNA: TGTGCCAGCATGGTTGTTCAGGGAGGAAACACCATATATTTT. As protein: CASMVVQGGNTIYF.

V and J are TRBV9 and TRBJ1-5; 8 nucleotides agree with TRBD1. CDR1 is SGDLS and CDR2 is YYNGEE in the germline V gene. The CDR3 runs to 15 residues. J gave up 1 base and V 0 bases, and 0 bases lay outside the gene matches. For the CDR3, the DNA is TGTGCCAGCAGCGTAGGGACAGGGAGCAATCAGCCCCAGCATTTT. It encodes CASSVGTGSNQPQHF.

The chain employs TRBV29-1 and TRBJ2-1, with D possibly being TRBD1 (6 bases). This CDR3 contains 11 residues. The V end was cut by 4 bases, the J end by 15 bases, with 16 bases between. Germline V gene sequence: CDR1 SQVTM, CDR2 ANQGSEA. The chain's CDR3 is CSVAGEGWRFF. In DNA, the CDR3 is TGCAGCGTTGCAGGGGAAGGATGGCGGTTCTTC.

The chain combines TRBV7-6 with TRBJ1-2; possible D gene TRBD1, 5 bases. Germline V lookup: CDR1 SGHVS, CDR2 FNYEAQ. V shed 8 bases and J shed 3 bases, with 16 bases lying between them. This CDR3 has 14 amino acids. CDR3 bases: TGTGCCAGCGGAGGGCTAGGGGAGTACTATGGCTACACCTTC. This encodes CASGGLGEYYGYTF.

This rearrangement joins TRBV28 to TRBJ1-2, with TRBD1 as a possible D gene (6 bases). Between the trimmed V and J ends, which lost 5 bases and 5 bases, there was a span of 27 bases. The germline CDR1 and CDR2 sequences are MDHEN and SYDVKM. This CDR3 has 18 amino acids. Here the CDR3 DNA reads TGTGCCAGCAGTCCCCCCAAGGGACACCATACAAGCTTTTATGGCTACACCTTC. The encoded protein is CASSPPKGHHTSFYGYTF.

As DNA, the CDR3 is TGTGCCAGCAGCTTGACAGGGGGCGACGAGCAGTACTTC. It yields the protein CASSLTGGDEQYF. V is TRBV5-4 and J is TRBJ2-7; 9 bases match TRBD1. The CDR3 sequence is 13 residues long. Germline CDR1 SGHNT, CDR2 YYREEE (reference sequence). The V segment lost 1 base and the J segment 5 bases; nucleotides outside the gene matches: 1. The full variable domain, with the rest looked up from reference TRBV5-4 and TRBJ2-7, is ETGVTQSPTHLIKTRGQQVTLRCSSQSGHNTVSWYQQALGQGPQFIFQYYREEENGRGNFPPRFSGLQFPNYSSELNVNALELDDSALYLCASSLTGGDEQYFGPGTRLTVT.

The chain recombines TRBV7-8 with TRBJ2-1; tentative D call: TRBD1 (7 bases). The V gene lost 4 bases and the J gene lost 8 bases, with 24 bases spanning the gap. CDR1 is SGHVS, CDR2 FQNEAQ, per germline. There are 17 residues in the CDR3. This CDR3 is CASSSPGGTSRRYEQFF. The CDR3, as DNA: TGTGCCAGCAGCTCTCCAGGGGGGACGTCGAGAAGGTATGAGCAGTTCTTC.

The chain combines TRBV9 with TRBJ2-2, with 11 bases aligning to TRBD2. This CDR3 has 18 residues. Unmatched junction bases numbered 13, after V lost 3 bases and J lost 6 bases. Germline assignment: CDR1 SGDLS and CDR2 YYNGEE. The CDR3 DNA is TGTGCCAGCAGCGCAAATAGCGGGGGGGCCTACGATTCCGGGGAGCTGTTTTTT. As protein: CASSANSGGAYDSGELFF. The full variable domain, with the rest looked up from reference TRBV9 and TRBJ2-2, is DSGVTQTPKHLITATGQRVTLRCSPRSGDLSVYWYQQSLDQGLQFLIQYYNGEERAKGNILERFSAQQFPDLHSELNLSSLELGDSALYFCASSANSGGAYDSGELFFGEGSRLTVL.

V and J are TRBV7-9 and TRBJ2-1; the D gene is possibly TRBD1 (6 bases). V shed 4 bases and J shed 11 bases, with 12 bases lying between them. This CDR3 has 12 amino acids. CDR1 is SEHNR and CDR2 is FQNEAQ in the germline V gene (reference sequence). The CDR3 loop is CASSWDTTKQFF. The DNA of the CDR3 is TGTGCCAGCAGCTGGGACACAACCAAGCAGTTCTTC.

The chain recombines TRBV27 with TRBJ1-2, with D possibly being TRBD1 (6 bases). CDR3 length: 15 amino acids. Germline values: CDR1 MNHEY, CDR2 SMNVEV (reference sequence). Trimming pared 2 bases from V and 5 bases from J, leaving 15 bases between. DNA for the CDR3: TGTGCCAGCAGTTTAATGGGGGGGCCCAGGTATGGCTACACCTTC. Amino acids: CASSLMGGPRYGYTF.

J is TRBJ2-3 and V is TRBV25-1; 8 bases fit TRBD2. Unmatched junction bases numbered 6, after V lost 6 bases and J lost 1 base. CDR1 is MGHDK, CDR2 SYGVNS, per germline. CDR3 length equals 15 residues. In nucleotides, the CDR3 is TGTGCCAGCAGCGAACGAGCGGGGGGCACAGATACGCAGTATTTT. This sequence encodes CASSERAGGTDTQYF. Full variable domain (missing parts from reference TRBV25-1 and TRBJ2-3): EADIYQTPRYLVIGTGKKITLECSQTMGHDKMYWYQQDPGMELHLIHYSYGVNSTEKGDLSSESTVSRIRTEHFPLTLESARPSHTSQYLCASSERAGGTDTQYFGPGTRLTVL.

The V gene is TRBV19, the J gene TRBJ2-6; 7 bases map to TRBD2. The V gene's germline CDR1 is LNHDA and CDR2 SQIVND (reference sequence). The CDR3 extends over 16 amino acids. Trimming at V came to 6 bases and at J to 1 base, leaving 6 bases not matched to a gene. The DNA for the CDR3 is TGTGCCAGTAGGGGGGGGGACCTTTCTGGGGCCAACGTCCTGACTTTC. Translating it yields CASRGGDLSGANVLTF. Variable domain in full (rest from reference TRBV19 and TRBJ2-6): DGGITQSPKYLFRKEGQNVTLSCEQNLNHDAMYWYRQDPGQGLRLIYYSQIVNDFQKGDIAEGYSVSREKKESFPLTVTSAQKNPTAFYLCASRGGDLSGANVLTFGAGSRLTVL.

CDR3 DNA sequence: TGCGCCAGCAGCTTGGAGGGGCTGAACACTGAAGCTTTCTTT. It codes for CASSLEGLNTEAFF. J is TRBJ1-1 and V is TRBV5-1; D may be TRBD1 (5 bases). Germline CDR1 is SGHRS and CDR2 is YFSETQ. The CDR3 has 14 amino acids. Trimming removed 0 bases from V and 0 bases from J, with 6 bases in between.

V usage is TRBV19 and J usage is TRBJ2-1, with 12 bases fitting TRBD2. Trimming at V came to 3 bases and at J to 4 bases, leaving 7 bases not matched to a gene. The CDR3 runs to 17 residues. CDR1 and CDR2 from the germline V gene are LNHDA and SQIVND (reference sequence). CDR3 bases: TGTGCCAGTAGTATGCGACTAGCGGGAGACGGATACAATGAGCAGTTCTTC. Amino acids: CASSMRLAGDGYNEQFF.

The chain is built from TRBV27 and TRBJ1-6, with D unresolved. The CDR3 loop spans 19 amino acids. V dropped 2 bases and J dropped 2 bases, with 19 bases sitting between them. CDR1 is MNHEY, CDR2 SMNVEV, per germline (reference sequence). The CDR3 sequence: CASSLAPGSQFAYNSPLHF. The CDR3 bases are TGTGCCAGCAGTTTAGCCCCGGGAAGCCAATTCGCCTATAATTCACCCCTCCACTTT.

This rearrangement joins TRBV5-1 to TRBJ2-7; D is possibly TRBD2 (6 bases). V was shortened by 3 bases and J by 4 bases, with 11 bases between the two germline ends. The CDR3 spans 13 residues. The germline V gene encodes CDR1 SGHRS and CDR2 YFSETQ. The DNA for the CDR3 is TGCGCCAGCAGCTCGGGACTGGGGTACGAGCAGTACTTC. This gives the protein CASSSGLGYEQYF. The full variable domain, rest sourced from reference TRBV5-1 and TRBJ2-7, is KAGVTQTPRYLIKTRGQQVTLSCSPISGHRSVSWYQQTPGQGLQFLFEYFSETQRNKGNFPGRFSGRQFSNSRSEMNVSTLELGDSALYLCASSSGLGYEQYFGPGTRLTVT.

This sequence joins TRBV5-1 and TRBJ1-6; TRBD1 is a possible D gene (5 bases). This CDR3 is built from 14 residues. CDR1 and CDR2 (germline): SGHRS, YFSETQ. V shed 4 bases and J shed 8 bases, with 13 bases lying between them. CDR3 region: CASSPGQVDSPLHF. CDR3 sequence (DNA): TGCGCCAGCAGCCCCGGACAAGTTGATTCACCCCTCCACTTT.

The chain uses TRBV6-5 and TRBJ2-7; D call uncertain. The CDR3 runs to 15 residues. Germline V gene data show CDR1 as MNHEY and CDR2 as SVGAGI. Trimming took off 0 bases at V and 4 bases at J, with 13 bases between the two ends. CDR3 nucleotide sequence: TGTGCCAGCAGTTACTCGGAAGCTACAGTTTACGAGCAGTACTTC. Amino acid sequence: CASSYSEATVYEQYF.

V and J are TRBV19 and TRBJ1-1, with D maybe TRBD1 (6 bases). Germline assignment: CDR1 LNHDA and CDR2 SQIVND (reference sequence). The CDR3 runs to 15 residues. V lost 4 bases and J 10 bases, leaving 22 bases between the germline ends. DNA for the CDR3: TGTGCCAGTAGTAGAGGGGGTGCAAAGGGCGATATAGCTTTCTTT. Its translation is CASSRGGAKGDIAFF. Looking up the rest from reference TRBV19 and TRBJ1-1 gives the full variable domain: DGGITQSPKYLFRKEGQNVTLSCEQNLNHDAMYWYRQDPGQGLRLIYYSQIVNDFQKGDIAEGYSVSREKKESFPLTVTSAQKNPTAFYLCASSRGGAKGDIAFFGQGTRLTVV.

The chain couples TRBV10-3 to TRBJ1-2; the match to TRBD1 covers 10 bases. Germline assignment: CDR1 ENHRY and CDR2 SYGVKD. The CDR3 has 17 residues. The V segment lost 0 bases and the J segment 2 bases; nucleotides outside the gene matches: 6. DNA of the CDR3: TGTGCCATCAGTGAGTCCACCGGGACAGGGGACAACTATGGCTACACCTTC. Translated: CAISESTGTGDNYGYTF.

This sequence joins TRBV29-1 and TRBJ1-1; TRBD1 might be the D (5 bases). This CDR3 has 13 residues. Between the trimmed V and J ends, which lost 6 bases and 0 bases, there was a span of 11 bases. Germline lookup yields CDR1 SQVTM and CDR2 ANQGSEA. The CDR3 loop reads CSVRGGMNTEAFF. Here the CDR3 DNA reads TGCAGCGTGAGGGGAGGGATGAACACTGAAGCTTTCTTT.

The chain couples TRBV4-3 to TRBJ1-2; 10 positions match TRBD1. The V segment lost 0 bases and the J segment 2 bases; nucleotides outside the gene matches: 6. This CDR3 is 17 amino acids long. CDR1 and CDR2 (germline): LGHNA, YSLEER. CDR3 coding DNA: TGCGCCAGCAGCCAAGACCCGAGGGACAGGGGAAACTATGGCTACACCTTC. Protein product: CASSQDPRDRGNYGYTF.